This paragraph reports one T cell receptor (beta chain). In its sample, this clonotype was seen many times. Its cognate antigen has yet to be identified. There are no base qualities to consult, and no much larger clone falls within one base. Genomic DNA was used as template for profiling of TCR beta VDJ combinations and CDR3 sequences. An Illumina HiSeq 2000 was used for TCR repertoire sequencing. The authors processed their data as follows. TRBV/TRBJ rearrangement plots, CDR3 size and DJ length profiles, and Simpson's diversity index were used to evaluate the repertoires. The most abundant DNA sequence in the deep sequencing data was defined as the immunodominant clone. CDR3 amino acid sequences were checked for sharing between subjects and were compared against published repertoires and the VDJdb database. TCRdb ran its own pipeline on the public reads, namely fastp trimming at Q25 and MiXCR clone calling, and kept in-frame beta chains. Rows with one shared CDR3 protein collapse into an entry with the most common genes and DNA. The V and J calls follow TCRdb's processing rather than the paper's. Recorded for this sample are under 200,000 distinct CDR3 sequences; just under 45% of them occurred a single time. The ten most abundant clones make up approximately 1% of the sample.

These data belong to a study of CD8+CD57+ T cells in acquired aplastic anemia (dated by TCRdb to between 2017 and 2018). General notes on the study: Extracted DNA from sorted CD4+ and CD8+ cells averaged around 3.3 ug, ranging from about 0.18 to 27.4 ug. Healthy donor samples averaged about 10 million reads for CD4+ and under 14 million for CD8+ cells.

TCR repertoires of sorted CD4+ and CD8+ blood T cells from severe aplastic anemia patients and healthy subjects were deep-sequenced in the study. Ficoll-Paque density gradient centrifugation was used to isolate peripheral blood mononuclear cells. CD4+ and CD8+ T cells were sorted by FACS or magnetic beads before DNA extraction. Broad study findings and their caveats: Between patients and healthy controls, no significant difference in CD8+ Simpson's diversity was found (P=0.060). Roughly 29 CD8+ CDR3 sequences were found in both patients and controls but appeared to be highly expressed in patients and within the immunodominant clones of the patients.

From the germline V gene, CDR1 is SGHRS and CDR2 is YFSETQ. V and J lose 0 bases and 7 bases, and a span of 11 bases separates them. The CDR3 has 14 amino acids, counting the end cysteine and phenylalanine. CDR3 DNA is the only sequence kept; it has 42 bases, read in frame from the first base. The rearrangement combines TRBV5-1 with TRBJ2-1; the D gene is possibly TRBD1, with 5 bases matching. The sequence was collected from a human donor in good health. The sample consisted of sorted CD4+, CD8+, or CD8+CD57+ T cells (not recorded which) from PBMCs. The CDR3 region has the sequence CASSLEQGKNEQFF. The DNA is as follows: TGCGCCAGCAGCTTGGAGCAGGGTAAGAATGAGCAGTTCTTC.